This entry features one T cell receptor beta chain sequence. These data originate in a study of OX40 agonist ivuxolimab in advanced cancers. Assay used: immunoSEQ multiplex PCR; TCRdb lists only in-frame clones, some missing. This table has some 74,000 clones, about 87% appearing once. CDR1 and CDR2 from the germline V gene are MDHEN and SYDVKM. The germline V and J ends were trimmed by 4 bases and 6 bases, with 16 bases remaining between them. The CDR3 length is 14 residues. The V gene is TRBV28, the J gene TRBJ2-7; D is ambiguous. The source is an adult with an advanced solid tumor such as melanoma, head and neck, liver or kidney cancer. This specimen consisted of CD4+ or CD8+ T cells sorted from blood, obtained in a trial of the OX40 agonist ivuxolimab. DNA for the CDR3: TGTGCCAGCAGTTCCCCCGACGCCCAGGTCGAGCAGTACTTC. Its translation is CASSSPDAQVEQYF.